The 16 T cell receptor beta chains below were found in one sample sequenced in a study of long-term antiretroviral therapy in people with HIV. Version v3.0 of the immunoSEQ assay was performed at survey level. Clones were sequenced by immunoSEQ multiplex PCR, and TCRdb holds only the in-frame ones, with some missing. The table includes some 30,000 clones, over 75% detected once. This specimen consisted of unsorted PBMCs, obtained about 3.4 years after starting antiretroviral therapy. These receptors originate from a man between 18 and 29 years old with HIV.

V is TRBV29-1 and J is TRBJ1-5; D is unclear. Germline CDR1 is SQVTM and CDR2 is ANQGSEA. The CDR3 contains 15 residues. V was cut by 5 bases and J by 3 bases, with 17 bases left in between. CDR3 DNA sequence: TGCAGCGTTTCTGGGTCCGGGGTCAACAATCAGCCCCAGCATTTT. It codes for CSVSGSGVNNQPQHF.

The rearrangement joins TRBV2 to TRBJ2-7; D gene uncertain. This CDR3 has 13 amino acids. CDR1 is SNHLY and CDR2 is FYNNEI in the germline V gene. Trimming took off 3 bases at V and 4 bases at J, with 10 bases between the two ends. CDR3 DNA sequence: TGTGCCAGCAGTGACAGGATAGTATACGAGCAGTACTTC. The encoded protein is CASSDRIVYEQYF.

The V and J genes are TRBV19 and TRBJ1-1; D remains unclear. Deletions cut 5 bases from V and 0 bases from J, with 4 bases between. Germline V gene sequence: CDR1 LNHDA, CDR2 SQIVND (reference sequence). The CDR3 contains 12 residues. The CDR3 nucleotides read TGTGCCAGTAGTCTTATGAACACTGAAGCTTTCTTT. Its translation is CASSLMNTEAFF.

This clone was detected once. The V gene is TRBV27, the J gene TRBJ1-5; 7 bases map to TRBD1. Germline V CDR1 and CDR2: MNHEY, SMNVEV (reference sequence). This CDR3 is 18 amino acids long. Trimming cost V 2 bases and J 5 bases; bases outside gene matches: 15. CDR3 amino acids: CASSLRSQGVGRDQPQHF. DNA for the CDR3: TGTGCCAGCAGTTTACGGTCCCAGGGGGTAGGTCGAGATCAGCCCCAGCATTTT.

The chain couples TRBV27 to TRBJ1-1, with 9 bases that match TRBD1. V was pared by 0 bases and J by 5 bases, with 4 bases of the junction left unmatched. Germline CDR1 MNHEY, CDR2 SMNVEV (reference sequence). CDR3 length: 15 residues. The CDR3 nucleotides are TGTGCCAGCAGTTTATCCGGGACAGGGAGGACTGAAGCTTTCTTT. Protein sequence: CASSLSGTGRTEAFF.

This chain connects TRBV7-9 to TRBJ2-1; 8 bases map to TRBD1. The CDR3 has 13 amino acids. V shed 4 bases, J shed 13 bases, and the junction held 9 bases outside the gene matches. The V gene's germline CDR1 is SEHNR and CDR2 FQNEAQ (reference sequence). The CDR3, as DNA: TGTGCCAGCAGCTCAGGACAGGGAATTTACCAGTTCTTC. Amino acids: CASSSGQGIYQFF.

The genes are TRBV19 and TRBJ1-2, with D hard to call. The CDR3 spans 18 residues. V was shortened by 0 bases and J by 6 bases, with 23 bases between the two germline ends. Per germline, CDR1 LNHDA and CDR2 SQIVND (reference sequence). CDR3 bases: TGTGCCAGTAGTATAGATCTCGGTGAGGCGGAAGGAACGGATGGCTACACCTTC. This encodes CASSIDLGEAEGTDGYTF.

This clone was detected once. The chain combines TRBV28 with TRBJ2-7; D is ambiguous. Germline V CDR1 and CDR2: MDHEN, SYDVKM. The CDR3 runs to 11 residues. Trimming removed 8 bases from V and 3 bases from J, with 8 bases in between. CDR3 in DNA: TGTGCCAGCGGCGATCTCTACGAGCAGTACTTC. Its protein product is CASGDLYEQYF.

V usage is TRBV9 and J usage is TRBJ2-2, with TRBD2 matching 14 bases. The CDR3 runs 19 residues. The junction had 6 bases not matched to a gene; V was cut back by 0 bases and J by 2 bases. Germline V CDR1 and CDR2: SGDLS, YYNGEE. CDR3 DNA sequence: TGTGCCAGCAGCGTAGGTTGGACTAGCGGGAGGCCTAACACCGGGGAGCTGTTTTTT. Translation: CASSVGWTSGRPNTGELFF.

The CDR3 bases are TGTGCCAGCAGTTCTCCAGGGGTAGGAAACACCATATATTTT. Residues: CASSSPGVGNTIYF. The genes are TRBV6-5 and TRBJ1-3; the D gene is possibly TRBD1 (6 bases). CDR1 is MNHEY, CDR2 SVGAGI, per germline. Trimming cost V 4 bases and J 4 bases, with 11 bases left between them. CDR3 length: 14 amino acids.

The gene calls are TRBV19 and TRBJ1-3; 8 nucleotides line up with TRBD1. J gave up 2 bases and V 6 bases, and 18 bases lay outside the gene matches. The germline CDR1 and CDR2 sequences are LNHDA and SQIVND (reference sequence). The CDR3 sequence is 19 residues long. In DNA, the CDR3 is TGTGCCAGTAGCCTCTTTGCAGGGGGCGAATTATTCGCTGGAAACACCATATATTTT. Protein: CASSLFAGGELFAGNTIYF.

The chain employs TRBV11-2 and TRBJ2-3; 7 bases map to TRBD2. V gave up 0 bases and J gave up 1 base; unmatched junction bases: 4. CDR1 and CDR2 (germline): SGHAT, FQNNGV. This CDR3 is 16 amino acids long. The CDR3 DNA reads as TGTGCCAGCAGCTTAGACGGGGGGATGGGCACAGATACGCAGTATTTT. The encoded protein is CASSLDGGMGTDTQYF.

The chain combines TRBV6-5 with TRBJ1-2; a possible D gene is TRBD1 (5 bases). The V end lost 4 bases, the J end lost 6 bases, and 12 bases lay between the germline ends. Germline lookup yields CDR1 MNHEY and CDR2 SVGAGI. CDR3 size: 13 residues. CDR3 nucleotides: TGTGCCAGCAGTTGGGGCCCTGCGGATGGCTACACCTTC. Encoded protein: CASSWGPADGYTF.

V gene TRBV28 combines with J gene TRBJ1-5; 10 bases map to TRBD1. Trimming removed 6 bases from V and 4 bases from J; junction bases left unmatched: 6. The CDR3 runs to 15 residues. In germline, CDR1 is MDHEN, CDR2 SYDVKM. The CDR3 is CASRQTGGPNQPQHF. CDR3 nucleotides: TGTGCCAGCAGGCAGACAGGGGGCCCAAATCAGCCCCAGCATTTT.

This clone was recorded a few times. This sequence joins TRBV19 and TRBJ1-5; D ambiguous. V lost 7 bases to trimming and J lost 6 bases, with 10 bases between them. CDR3 length: 12 residues. Germline CDR1 and CDR2: LNHDA and SQIVND (reference sequence). The CDR3 nucleotides read TGTGCCAGTACCGGGGAACGTCAGCCCCAGCATTTT. Translation: CASTGERQPQHF.

V gene TRBV6-5 combines with J gene TRBJ1-1, with D possibly being TRBD1 (6 bases). Germline V gene data show CDR1 as MNHEY and CDR2 as SVGAGI. The CDR3 length is 13 residues. The germline V and J ends were trimmed by 0 bases and 7 bases, with 9 bases remaining between them. CDR3 sequence reads: CASSYSEGVEAFF. The CDR3 DNA follows: TGTGCCAGCAGTTACTCAGAGGGGGTTGAAGCTTTCTTT.